Presented here are 8 T cell receptor beta chains from one specimen sequenced in a study of blood T cell repertoires in COVID-19. Sequenced by immunoSEQ multiplex PCR; TCRdb stores in-frame clones only, minus some. This table has about 130,000 clones, more than 70% appearing once. The sequencing sample was made of peripheral blood. Receptors originate from a man in his 70s with acute or convalescent COVID-19.

This chain connects TRBV12-5 to TRBJ1-1; D is uncertain. This CDR3 spans 15 amino acids. Trimming left V 3 bases short and J 3 bases short, with 14 bases between. Germline CDR1 LGHNT, CDR2 FRNRAP. The CDR3 DNA is TGTGCTAGTGGTTTTGGAGGATCAAGAGACACTGAAGCTTTCTTT. Translation: CASGFGGSRDTEAFF.

The rearrangement uses TRBV28 and TRBJ2-7; TRBD1 matches at 10 bases. This CDR3 is built from 15 residues. The V and J ends lost 5 bases and 6 bases, in that order; junction bases with no gene match: 10. Germline-derived CDR1 and CDR2 are MDHEN and SYDVKM. In DNA, the CDR3 is TGTGCCAGCAGTCCTCCGGGACAGGGGTCTGGCGAGCAGTACTTC. Its translation: CASSPPGQGSGEQYF.

Only a few counts were recorded for this clone. The V and J genes are TRBV4-2 and TRBJ2-7, with 8 bases fitting TRBD2. The germline CDR1 and CDR2 sequences are LGHNA and YNFKEQ. This CDR3 contains 15 residues. Unmatched junction bases numbered 6, after V lost 4 bases and J lost 1 base. CDR3 sequence reads: CASSLERGPSYEQYF. The CDR3 DNA reads as TGTGCCAGCAGCCTTGAGCGGGGGCCGTCCTACGAGCAGTACTTC.

This sequence joins TRBV11-2 and TRBJ1-1; no definite D call. CDR1 is SGHAT and CDR2 is FQNNGV in the germline V gene. With 0 bases removed from V and 11 bases from J, the gap between germline ends came to 10 bases. The CDR3 length is 12 residues. The CDR3 nucleotides read TGTGCCAGCAGCTTAGATGGCTTGCCTGCTTTCTTT. It translates to CASSLDGLPAFF.

Of note for this clone: One end of the junction does not line up with germline, which may come from a read error. The V call is TRBV2, the J call TRBJ2-2, with TRBD1 matching over 8 bases. Germline values: CDR1 SNHLY, CDR2 FYNNEI. The CDR3 has 15 amino acids. The CDR3 DNA reads TGTGCCAGCAGTGAGGCCAGGGGGCGAACCGGGGAGCCGTTTTTT. It codes for CASSEARGRTGEPFF.

This chain links TRBV5-8 with TRBJ1-4; 9 bases are shared with TRBD1. The germline CDR1 and CDR2 sequences are SGHTS and YDEGEE. The CDR3 has 14 residues. V lost 6 bases and J lost 4; bases outside the gene matches: 4. CDR3 in DNA: TGTGCCAGCAACTACAGGGGGCTTAATGAAAAACTGTTTTTT. Translating gives CASNYRGLNEKLFF.

Comments on this clone: The sample contains more than one DNA sequence encoding this CDR3. J is TRBJ2-1 and V is TRBV2; 7 nucleotides agree with TRBD2. The CDR3 runs to 16 residues. The V segment lost 0 bases and the J segment 0 bases; nucleotides outside the gene matches: 2. The germline V gene encodes CDR1 SNHLY and CDR2 FYNNEI. The chain's CDR3 is CASSEAGGSSYNEQFF. DNA of the CDR3: TGTGCCAGCAGTGAAGCAGGCGGGAGCTCCTACAATGAGCAGTTCTTC.

The chain has TRBV19 and TRBJ1-6, with D unclear. Germline CDR1 reads LNHDA; CDR2 reads SQIVND (reference sequence). Between the trimmed V and J ends, which lost 3 bases and 10 bases, there was a span of 13 bases. This CDR3 has 14 amino acids. The chain's CDR3 is CASSMLSLGSPLHF. CDR3 DNA: TGTGCCAGTAGTATGCTGTCCCTAGGATCACCCCTCCACTTT.